These T cell receptor beta chains were read from a single sample in a study of cytomegalovirus exposure and HLA in healthy donors. Clones were read by immunoSEQ multiplex PCR, and TCRdb kept only the in-frame ones, dropping some. The sample has 150,000 to 200,000 clones; about 75% are singletons. The sequenced material came from PBMCs. These receptors were collected from a woman between 40 and 55 years old in good health and CMV-seropositive. CDR3s include the opening cysteine and the closing phenylalanine or tryptophan. Each record gives: CDR3 length, clone size, J gene, V gene, D gene, CDR3 protein, CDR3 DNA. D genes are given only for firm matches. Size values are once, few and many counts, or a class for expanded clones, and some rows have none.

13 | - | TRBJ1-1 | TRBV28 | TRBD1 | CASRTGVDTEAFF | TGTGCCAGCAGAACAGGGGTGGACACTGAAGCTTTCTTT
12 | - | TRBJ1-2 | TRBV29-1 | - | CSVDSQGMGYTF | TGCAGCGTTGATTCACAGGGAATGGGCTACACCTTC
15 | - | TRBJ2-1 | TRBV6-5 | - | CASSKLRETYNEQFF | TGTGCCAGCAGTAAGTTACGGGAAACCTACAATGAGCAGTTCTTC
15 | - | TRBJ2-5 | TRBV6-5 | TRBD2 | CASRSGRGRGETQYF | TGTGCCAGCAGGTCCGGGAGGGGCCGAGGGGAGACCCAGTACTTC
14 | few | TRBJ1-2 | TRBV7-9 | - | CASSPAVINYGYTF | TGTGCCAGCAGCCCGGCGGTAATAAACTATGGCTACACCTTC
14 | - | TRBJ1-1 | TRBV6-5 | TRBD1 | CASWRGTGRPEAFF | TGTGCCAGCTGGAGGGGGACAGGGCGGCCTGAAGCTTTCTTT
14 | once | TRBJ1-1 | TRBV11-3 | - | CASSLGTGHTEAFF | TGTGCCAGCAGCTTAGGTACAGGGCACACTGAAGCTTTCTTT
14 | - | TRBJ1-2 | TRBV10-2 | TRBD1 | CASRKGDSVYGYTF | TGCGCCAGCAGGAAAGGGGACAGTGTTTATGGCTACACCTTC
15 | - | TRBJ2-3 | TRBV4-3 | TRBD2 | CASSQLAGLTDTQYF | TGCGCCAGCAGCCAGTTAGCGGGGTTAACAGATACGCAGTATTTT
16 | - | TRBJ2-7 | TRBV18 | TRBD2 | CASSLSGTSASYEQYF | TGTGCCAGCTCACTATCCGGGACTAGCGCGTCCTACGAGCAGTACTTC
14 | - | TRBJ2-7 | TRBV28 | TRBD1 | CASSFWGQLYEQYF | TGTGCCAGCAGTTTCTGGGGACAGCTCTACGAGCAGTACTTC
14 | once | TRBJ2-3 | TRBV7-6 | - | CASSLAASTDTQYF | TGTGCCAGCAGCTTAGCGGCAAGCACAGATACGCAGTATTTT
18 | - | TRBJ2-1 | TRBV4-2 | TRBD2 | CASSQASGSGSVYNEQFF | TGTGCCAGCAGCCAAGCCTCGGGTAGCGGGAGCGTCTACAATGAGCAGTTCTTC
14 | once | TRBJ2-2 | TRBV2 | - | CASSERQSTGELFF | TGTGCCAGCAGTGAAAGACAGTCCACCGGGGAGCTGTTTTTT
14 | - | TRBJ1-1 | TRBV10-2 | - | CASRPSGPGGEAFF | TGCGCCAGCAGGCCCAGTGGGCCGGGGGGAGAAGCTTTCTTT
14 | - | TRBJ2-7 | TRBV6-4 | - | CASTDRRFPYEQYF | TGTGCCAGCACCGACAGGAGGTTTCCCTACGAGCAGTACTTC
17 | - | TRBJ2-5 | TRBV7-2 | TRBD1 | CASSPRGSGNLKETQYF | TGTGCCAGCAGCCCCAGGGGGTCGGGGAACCTTAAAGAGACCCAGTACTTC
14 | - | TRBJ2-3 | TRBV29-1 | - | CSDQLTGTTDTQYF | TGCAGCGATCAACTTACAGGGACCACAGATACGCAGTATTTT
15 | - | TRBJ1-1 | TRBV25-1 | TRBD1 | CASSEWGRGSTEAFF | TGTGCCAGCAGTGAATGGGGCAGGGGGAGCACTGAAGCTTTCTTT
14 | - | TRBJ2-5 | TRBV6-4 | TRBD1 | CASHKDRVQETQYF | TGTGCCAGCCACAAAGACAGGGTCCAAGAGACCCAGTACTTC
11 | - | TRBJ2-1 | TRBV18 | TRBD1 | CASSLGTGVVF | TGTGCCAGCTCACTCGGGACAGGGGTAGTCTTC
17 | - | TRBJ2-5 | TRBV11-2 | - | CASSPRITGIGQETQYF | TGTGCCAGCAGCCCGCGAATAACAGGGATCGGACAAGAGACCCAGTACTTC
13 | few | TRBJ2-5 | TRBV5-1 | - | CASSLRLEETQYF | TGCGCCAGCAGCTTGCGACTCGAAGAGACCCAGTACTTC
14 | once | TRBJ2-7 | TRBV5-1 | TRBD1 | CASSSDRGHYEQYF | TGCGCCAGCAGTTCGGACAGGGGGCATTACGAGCAGTACTTC
14 | few | TRBJ1-2 | TRBV14 | - | CASTKTGVNYGYTF | TGTGCCAGCACCAAGACAGGAGTTAACTATGGCTACACCTTC
13 | once | TRBJ1-2 | TRBV27 | TRBD1 | CASSLGTGTGYTF | TGTGCCAGCAGTTTAGGGACAGGGACTGGCTACACCTTC